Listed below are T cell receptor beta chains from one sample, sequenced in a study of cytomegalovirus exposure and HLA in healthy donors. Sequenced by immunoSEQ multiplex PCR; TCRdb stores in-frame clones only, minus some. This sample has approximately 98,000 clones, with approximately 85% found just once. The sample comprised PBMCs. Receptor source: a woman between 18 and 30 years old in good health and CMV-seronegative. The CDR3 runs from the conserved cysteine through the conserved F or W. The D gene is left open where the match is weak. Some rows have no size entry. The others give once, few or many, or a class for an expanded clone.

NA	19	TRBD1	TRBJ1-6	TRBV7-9	TGTGCCAGCAGCTTGGGACTCGGACAGGGGAAAACCTATAATTCACCCCTCCACTTT	CASSLGLGQGKTYNSPLHF
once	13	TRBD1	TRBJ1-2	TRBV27	TGTGCCAGCAGCCCCAGGGGGGACTATGGCTACACCTTC	CASSPRGDYGYTF
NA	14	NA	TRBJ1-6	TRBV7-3	TGTGCCAGCAGCTTGGGGCCGAATAATTCACCCCTCCACTTT	CASSLGPNNSPLHF
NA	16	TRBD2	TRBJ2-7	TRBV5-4	TGTGCCAGCAGCCCTGATCTACTAGCGGGGGTCGCGGAGCAGTACTTC	CASSPDLLAGVAEQYF
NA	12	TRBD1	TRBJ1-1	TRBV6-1	TGTGCCAGCAGAGGACAGGCCACTGAAGCTTTCTTT	CASRGQATEAFF
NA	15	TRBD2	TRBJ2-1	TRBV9	TGTGCCAGCAGCGTATATGGCGGGGGGGCGAATGAGCAGTTCTTC	CASSVYGGGANEQFF
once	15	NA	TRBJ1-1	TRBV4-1	TGCGCCAGCAGCCAAGATGAGGTAATTAACACTGAAGCTTTCTTT	CASSQDEVINTEAFF
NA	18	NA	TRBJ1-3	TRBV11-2	TGTGCCAGCAGCTCGTTTCGATCCCTGACAGAAGACCGAAACACCATATATTTT	CASSSFRSLTEDRNTIYF
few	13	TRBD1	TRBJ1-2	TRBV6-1	TGTGCCACAGCGGTAGTACAGGGGCAAGGCTACACCTTC	CATAVVQGQGYTF
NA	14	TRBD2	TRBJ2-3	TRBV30	TGTGCCTGGAGTGTACGGGGGGGGCAGCAAACGCAGTATTTT	CAWSVRGGQQTQYF
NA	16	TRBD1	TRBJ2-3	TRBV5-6	TGTGCCAGCAGCCCCGATCCACAGGGGGTCACAGATACGCAGTATTTT	CASSPDPQGVTDTQYF
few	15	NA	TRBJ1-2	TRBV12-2	TGTGCAAGTCGCTCAAACGTGACAGGGAGCTATGGCTACACCTTC	CASRSNVTGSYGYTF
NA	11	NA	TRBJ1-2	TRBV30	TGTGCCTGGAGTGGGGGAGGTGGCTACACCTTC	CAWSGGGGYTF
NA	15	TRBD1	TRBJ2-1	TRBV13	TGTGCCAGCAGCTTAGATGGGACAGGGCTAAATGAGCAGTTCTTC	CASSLDGTGLNEQFF
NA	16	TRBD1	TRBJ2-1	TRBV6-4	TGTGCCAGCAGTCCTGACTCCGGGACAGCTGGAAAAGAGCAGTTCTTC	CASSPDSGTAGKEQFF
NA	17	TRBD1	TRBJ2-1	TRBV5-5	TGTGCCAGCAGCGAAACTGCGACAGGGGCAAAAGGGGATGAGCAGTTCTTC	CASSETATGAKGDEQFF
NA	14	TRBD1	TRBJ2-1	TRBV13	TGTGCCAGCAGTCAACCGGGACAGGGGAGTGAGCAGTTCTTC	CASSQPGQGSEQFF
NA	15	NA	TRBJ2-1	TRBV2	TGTGCCAGCAGTTCCCTTCCTAGCTCCTACAATGAGCAGTTCTTC	CASSSLPSSYNEQFF
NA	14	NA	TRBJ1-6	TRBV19	TGTGCCAGTAGTATAATTCCCACAGGCGAGGCCCTCCACTTT	CASSIIPTGEALHF
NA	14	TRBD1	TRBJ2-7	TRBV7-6	TGTGCCAGCAGCTCCCGGGACAGGTCCTACGAGCAGTACTTC	CASSSRDRSYEQYF
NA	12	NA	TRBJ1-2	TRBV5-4	TGTGCCAGCAGCTTGGCGCAGAAGGGCTACACCTTC	CASSLAQKGYTF
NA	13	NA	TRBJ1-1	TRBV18	TGTGCCAGCTCACCGGGGCTGGACACTGAAGCTTTCTTT	CASSPGLDTEAFF
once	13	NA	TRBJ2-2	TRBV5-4	TGTGCCAGCAGCTTGGGAGGGAACGGGGAGCTGTTTTTT	CASSLGGNGELFF
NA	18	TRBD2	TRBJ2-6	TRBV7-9	TGTGCCAGCAGCTCGCAACTAGCGGGGGCGCCCGGGGCCAACGTCCTGACTTTC	CASSSQLAGAPGANVLTF
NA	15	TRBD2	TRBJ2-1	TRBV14	TGTGCCAGCAGCCAAGGGTCGACAGCGGGGGGTGAGCAGTTCTTC	CASSQGSTAGGEQFF
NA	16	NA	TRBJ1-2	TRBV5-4	TGTGCCAGCAGCTCAGATTTCCCCAGGCCAAACTATGGCTACACCTTC	CASSSDFPRPNYGYTF
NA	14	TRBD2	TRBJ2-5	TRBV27	TGTGCCAGCAGTAGCGGGGGCCTGAAAGAGACCCAGTACTTC	CASSSGGLKETQYF
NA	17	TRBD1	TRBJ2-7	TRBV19	TGTGCCAGTAGTATCTCGGACAGGGCCCGGATCTTTTACGAGCAGTACTTC	CASSISDRARIFYEQYF
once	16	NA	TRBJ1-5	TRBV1	TGCACCAGCAGCCGCCCAGGGGGATTGGACAATCAGCCCCAGCATTTT	CTSSRPGGLDNQPQHF
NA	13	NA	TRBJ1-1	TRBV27	TGTGCCAGCAGGCCGAGGACAATTGATTTTCCTTTCTTT	CASRPRTIDFPFF
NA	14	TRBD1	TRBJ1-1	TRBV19	TGTGCCAGTAGTTCCGACAGGGGAAGGACTGAAGCTTTCTTT	CASSSDRGRTEAFF
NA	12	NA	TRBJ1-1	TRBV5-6	TGTGCCAGCACGGGGGGGAAAAATGAAGCTTTCTTT	CASTGGKNEAFF
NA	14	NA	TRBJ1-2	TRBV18	TGTGCCAGCTCCCTGGGTGGCGGGAGCTATGGCTACACCTTC	CASSLGGGSYGYTF
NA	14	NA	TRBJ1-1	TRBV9	TGTGCCAGCAGCCCCGGGGATCTGAACACTGAAGCTTTCTTT	CASSPGDLNTEAFF
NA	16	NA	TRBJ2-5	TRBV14	TGTGCCAGCAGCCAAGATCGTGGCAGGGTGAGGGAGACCCAGTACTTC	CASSQDRGRVRETQYF
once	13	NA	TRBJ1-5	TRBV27	TGTGCCAGCAGTTTATCGAACATACAGCCCCAGCATTTT	CASSLSNIQPQHF
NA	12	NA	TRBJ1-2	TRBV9	TGTGCCAGCAGCTCGGGTCTCCCCGGCTACACCTTC	CASSSGLPGYTF
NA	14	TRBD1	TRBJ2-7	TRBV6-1	TGTGCCAGCAGCCTAACGGCAGGGGGTTACGAGCAGTACTTC	CASSLTAGGYEQYF
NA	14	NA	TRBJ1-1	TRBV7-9	TGTGCCAGCAGCTTCGGAGGGGTTAACACTGAAGCTTTCTTT	CASSFGGVNTEAFF
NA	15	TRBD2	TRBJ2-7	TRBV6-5	TGTGCCAGCAGTTACTCTAGCGGGGGTTCCTCCGAGCAGTACTTC	CASSYSSGGSSEQYF
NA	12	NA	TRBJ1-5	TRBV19	TGTGCCAGTAGTTTCCTTAATCAGCCCCAGCATTTT	CASSFLNQPQHF
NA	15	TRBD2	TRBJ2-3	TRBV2	TGTGCCAGCAGTGATCGGACTAGCGCAACAGATACGCAGTATTTT	CASSDRTSATDTQYF
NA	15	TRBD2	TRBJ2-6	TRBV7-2	TGTGCCAGCAGCTCTAGCGGGGGTGGGGCCAACGTCCTGACTTTC	CASSSSGGGANVLTF
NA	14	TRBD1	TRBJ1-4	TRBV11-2	TGTGCCAGCAGCCCCGGGACAGGGTACGAAAAACTGTTTTTT	CASSPGTGYEKLFF
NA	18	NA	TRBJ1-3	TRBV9	TGTGCCAGCAGCGCCTCGGGTGGTTCTTTCATCTCTGGAAACACCATATATTTT	CASSASGGSFISGNTIYF
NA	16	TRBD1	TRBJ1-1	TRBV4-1	TGCGCCAGCAGCCGGACAGAGATGGACAGGGAGGCTGAAGCTTTCTTT	CASSRTEMDREAEAFF
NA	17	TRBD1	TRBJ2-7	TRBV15	TGTGCCACCAGCGACCGGGACAGGGGGCCTCCTGCCTACGAGCAGTACTTC	CATSDRDRGPPAYEQYF
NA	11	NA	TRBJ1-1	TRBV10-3	TGTGCCATCAGTGATGGTCCGGGAGCTTTCTTT	CAISDGPGAFF
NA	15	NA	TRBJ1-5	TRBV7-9	TGTGCCAGCAGCTTAGACGGGTCGGGCAATCAGCCCCAGCATTTT	CASSLDGSGNQPQHF
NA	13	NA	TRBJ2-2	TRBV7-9	TGTGCCAGCAGCCTGCAGGTGGGCGGGGAGCTGTTTTTT	CASSLQVGGELFF
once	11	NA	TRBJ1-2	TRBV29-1	TGCAGCGTTGAGATCCTAAATGGCTACACCTTC	CSVEILNGYTF
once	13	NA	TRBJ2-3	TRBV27	TGTGCCAGCACAGACAGCTTCACAGATACGCAGTATTTT	CASTDSFTDTQYF
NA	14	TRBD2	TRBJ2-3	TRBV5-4	TGTGCCAGCAGTTTTCTCCGGGGGGTGGATACGCAGTATTTT	CASSFLRGVDTQYF
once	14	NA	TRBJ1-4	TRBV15	TGTGCCACCAGCCTCGGGACACTTAATGAAAAACTGTTTTTT	CATSLGTLNEKLFF
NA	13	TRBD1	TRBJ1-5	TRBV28	TGTGCCAGCTCACAGGGGAGACGTCAGCCCCAGCATTTT	CASSQGRRQPQHF